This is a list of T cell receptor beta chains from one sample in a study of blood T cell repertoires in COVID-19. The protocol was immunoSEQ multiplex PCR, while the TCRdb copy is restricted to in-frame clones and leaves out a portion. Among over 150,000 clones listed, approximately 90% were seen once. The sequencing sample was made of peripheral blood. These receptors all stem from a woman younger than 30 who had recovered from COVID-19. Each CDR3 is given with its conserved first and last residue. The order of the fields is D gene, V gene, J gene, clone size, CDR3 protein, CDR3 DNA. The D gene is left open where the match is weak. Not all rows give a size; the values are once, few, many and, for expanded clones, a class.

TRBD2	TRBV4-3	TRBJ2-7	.	CASSQFYSAGGTYEQYF	TGCGCCAGCAGCCAATTCTACAGCGCGGGGGGGACCTACGAGCAGTACTTC
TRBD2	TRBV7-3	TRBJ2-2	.	CASSLAGGPTGELFF	TGTGCCAGCAGCCTAGCGGGAGGGCCCACCGGGGAGCTGTTTTTT
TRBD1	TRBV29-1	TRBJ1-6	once	CSVTTERGHNSPLHF	TGCAGCGTTACCACGGAGAGGGGGCATAATTCACCCCTCCACTTT
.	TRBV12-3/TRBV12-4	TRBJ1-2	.	CASSYGRVGGYTF	TGTGCCAGCAGTTACGGGAGGGTTGGTGGCTACACCTTC
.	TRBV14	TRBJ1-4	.	CASSRGSVNEKLFF	TGTGCCAGCAGCAGGGGTTCTGTGAATGAAAAACTGTTTTTT
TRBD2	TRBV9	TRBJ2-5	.	CASSSLWAGVETQYF	TGTGCCAGCAGCTCCCTTTGGGCGGGAGTGGAGACCCAGTACTTC
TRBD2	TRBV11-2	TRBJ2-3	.	CASSDGLAGAASTDTQYF	TGTGCCAGCAGCGACGGGCTAGCGGGGGCCGCGAGCACAGATACGCAGTATTTT
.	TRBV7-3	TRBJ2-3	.	CASSPEAPDTQYF	TGTGCCAGCAGCCCAGAGGCCCCGGATACGCAGTATTTT
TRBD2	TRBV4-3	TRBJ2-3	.	CASSTGGQADTQYF	TGCGCCAGCAGCACGGGAGGGCAAGCAGATACGCAGTATTTT
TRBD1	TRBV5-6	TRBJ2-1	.	CASSLLEQGPYNEQFF	TGTGCCAGCAGTCTTTTAGAACAGGGGCCCTACAATGAGCAGTTCTTC
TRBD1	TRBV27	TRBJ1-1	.	CASSTRTGTGNTEAFF	TGTGCCAGCAGTACCCGAACCGGGACAGGGAACACTGAAGCTTTCTTT
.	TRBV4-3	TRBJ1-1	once	CASSQADQGWGEAFF	TGCGCCAGCAGCCAAGCCGATCAGGGTTGGGGTGAAGCTTTCTTT
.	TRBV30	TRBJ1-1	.	CAWRDPFSGVSTEAFF	TGTGCCTGGAGGGACCCATTTTCGGGGGTGTCCACTGAAGCTTTCTTT
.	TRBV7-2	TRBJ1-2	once	CASSLAATWYGYTF	TGTGCCAGCAGCTTAGCCGCCACTTGGTATGGCTACACCTTC
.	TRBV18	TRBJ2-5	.	CASSRRETQYF	TGTGCCAGCTCACGGAGGGAGACCCAGTACTTC
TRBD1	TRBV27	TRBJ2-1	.	CASSFGLGQGVLNEQFF	TGTGCCAGCAGTTTTGGGCTCGGACAGGGGGTTCTCAATGAGCAGTTCTTC
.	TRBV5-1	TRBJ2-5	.	CASSLGGLQETQYF	TGCGCCAGCAGCTTGGGGGGGCTCCAAGAGACCCAGTACTTC
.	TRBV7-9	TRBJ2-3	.	CASSRGDTQYF	TGTGCCAGCTCGCGGGGAGATACGCAGTATTTT
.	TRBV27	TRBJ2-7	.	CASTPVGSYEQYF	TGTGCCAGCACCCCGGTCGGCTCCTACGAGCAGTACTTC
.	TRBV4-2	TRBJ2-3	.	CASSQDGQVYTDTQYF	TGTGCCAGCAGCCAAGATGGGCAGGTCTACACAGATACGCAGTATTTT
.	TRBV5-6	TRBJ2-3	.	CASSLGGGSITDTQYF	TGTGCCAGCAGCTTGGGGGGCGGTAGCATCACAGATACGCAGTATTTT
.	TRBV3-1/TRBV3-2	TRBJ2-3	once	CASSHALGGGLDTQYF	TGTGCCAGCAGCCATGCCCTTGGGGGGGGGCTGGATACGCAGTATTTT
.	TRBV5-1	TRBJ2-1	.	CASRKDHSGDEQFF	TGCGCCAGCAGAAAAGACCACTCCGGGGATGAGCAGTTCTTC